The present T cell receptor (beta chain) was sequenced within a study of cytomegalovirus exposure and HLA in healthy donors. Study context: Roughly 85 million unique TCRs from HLA-typed donors made up an early data release.

The primer mix had 60 Vbeta and 13 Jbeta primers. In the original workflow: Roughly 80 million unique TCR beta chains, 9.5 million to 14 million shared, were counted in a later analysis. Assay: immunoSEQ multiplex PCR; the TCRdb copy retains only in-frame clones and omits some. V, J and clone size reflect that table, while D and trimming were determined from the DNA. The sample carries 80,000 to 100,000 clones, more than 60% recorded once. This clone was detected only once. The antigen is not known. Study-level results: By HLA locus, TCR association rates varied in a later analysis, with DRB1 showing the most and HLA-C the fewest. Most TCR sequences proved rare, with some public TCRs found in many donors.

Looked up from germline, CDR1 is SGHTA and CDR2 is FQGNSA. V lost 1 base and J lost 2, with 11 bases in between. CDR3 size: 15 residues. The material sequenced was PBMCs. J is TRBJ2-5 and V is TRBV7-2, with no clear D. The clonotype was recovered from a man aged 45-60 years in good health and CMV-seronegative. For the CDR3, the DNA is TGTGCCAGCAGCTTAGAAGGCAGGCATCAAGAGACCCAGTACTTC. This codes for CASSLEGRHQETQYF.